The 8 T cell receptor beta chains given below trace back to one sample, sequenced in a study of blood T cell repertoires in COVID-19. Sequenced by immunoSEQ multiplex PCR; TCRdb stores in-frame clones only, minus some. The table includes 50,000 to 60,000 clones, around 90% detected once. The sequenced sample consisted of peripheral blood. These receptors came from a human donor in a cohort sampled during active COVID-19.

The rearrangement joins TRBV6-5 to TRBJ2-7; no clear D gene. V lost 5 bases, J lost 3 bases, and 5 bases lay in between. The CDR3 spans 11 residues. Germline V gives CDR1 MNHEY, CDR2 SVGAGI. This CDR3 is CASSPHYEQYF. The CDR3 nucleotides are TGTGCCAGCAGTCCCCACTACGAGCAGTACTTC.

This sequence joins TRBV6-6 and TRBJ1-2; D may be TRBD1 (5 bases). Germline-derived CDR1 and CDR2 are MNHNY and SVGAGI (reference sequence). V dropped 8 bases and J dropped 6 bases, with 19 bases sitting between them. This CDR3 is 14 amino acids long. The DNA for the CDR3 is TGTGCCAGCTCACTGGGACGGGGAGGTGATGGCTACACCTTC. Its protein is CASSLGRGGDGYTF.

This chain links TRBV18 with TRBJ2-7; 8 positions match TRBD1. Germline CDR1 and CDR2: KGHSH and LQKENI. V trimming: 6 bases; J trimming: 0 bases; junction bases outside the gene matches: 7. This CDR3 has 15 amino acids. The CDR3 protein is CASSPGGKSSYEQYV. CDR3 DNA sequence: TGTGCCAGCTCTCCAGGGGGCAAGAGCTCCTACGAGCAGTACGTC.

CDR3 nucleotides: TGTGCCAGATATCCCTACGAGCAGTACGTC. This sequence encodes CARYPYEQYV. The chain links TRBV19 to TRBJ2-7; D ambiguous. V was trimmed by 9 bases and J by 2 bases, leaving 5 bases between them. The CDR3 loop spans 10 amino acids. Germline CDR1 and CDR2: LNHDA and SQIVND (reference sequence).

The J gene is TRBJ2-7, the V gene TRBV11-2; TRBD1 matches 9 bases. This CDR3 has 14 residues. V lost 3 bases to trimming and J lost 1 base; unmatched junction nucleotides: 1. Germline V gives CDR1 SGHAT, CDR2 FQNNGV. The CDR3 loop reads CASSFGQGSYEQYF. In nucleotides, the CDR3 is TGTGCCAGCAGCTTCGGACAGGGGTCCTACGAGCAGTACTTC.

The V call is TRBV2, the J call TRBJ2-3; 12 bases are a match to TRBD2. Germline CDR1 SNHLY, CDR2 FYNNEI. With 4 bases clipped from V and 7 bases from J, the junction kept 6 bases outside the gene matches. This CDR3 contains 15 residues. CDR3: CASSATSGRPNTQYF. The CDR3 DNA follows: TGTGCCAGCAGTGCGACTAGCGGGAGACCCAATACGCAGTATTTT.

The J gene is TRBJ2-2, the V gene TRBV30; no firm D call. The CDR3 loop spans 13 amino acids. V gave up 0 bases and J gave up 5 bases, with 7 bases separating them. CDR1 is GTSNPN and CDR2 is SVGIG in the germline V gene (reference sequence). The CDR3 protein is CAWSVGLTGELFF. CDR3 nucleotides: TGTGCCTGGAGTGTCGGTCTAACCGGGGAGCTGTTTTTT.

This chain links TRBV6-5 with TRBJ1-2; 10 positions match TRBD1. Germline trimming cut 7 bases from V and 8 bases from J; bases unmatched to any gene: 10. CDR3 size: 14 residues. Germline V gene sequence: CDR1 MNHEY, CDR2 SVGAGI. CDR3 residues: CASKVKTGGAGYTF. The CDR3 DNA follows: TGTGCCAGCAAGGTAAAGACAGGGGGCGCCGGCTACACCTTC.